The clone carrying this TCR beta chain was observed a few times. Antigen: not known. Individual cDNA molecules received unique molecular identifiers. Each CDR3 protein is one row after TCRdb ran MiXCR on the 5' RACE reads. The sample has about 77,000 distinct CDR3 sequences; about a sixth are singletons. The data belong to a study of early T cells in non-severe SARS-CoV-2 infection. Study details: Bulk RNA from unsorted whole blood was sequenced; chains were unpaired.

Study results and limitations: Lookups in VDJdb leaned toward anti-spike CD8 responses and missed private and CD4 specificities.

The TCR originated in an adult who was a healthcare worker with PCR-confirmed SARS-CoV-2 infection or an uninfected control (not recorded which). Sequenced material: whole blood.

In nucleotides, the CDR3 is TGTGCCAGCAGTCATTGGGACCGGAGCTCCTATAATTCACCCCTCCACTTT. Its translation: CASSHWDRSSYNSPLHF. This chain links TRBV28 with TRBJ1-6; possible D gene TRBD1, 5 bases. Germline-derived CDR1 and CDR2 are MDHEN and SYDVKM. V was clipped by 5 bases and J by 0 bases, with 14 bases between them. The CDR3 is 17 amino acids.